This is a list of T cell receptor beta chains from one sample in a study of shared clonotypes between healthy human individuals. The protocol was immunoSEQ multiplex PCR, while the TCRdb copy is restricted to in-frame clones and leaves out a portion. The sample includes approximately 2.5 million clones, 80% to 95% of them seen just once. Input material: naive CD4+ T cells from PBMCs. The receptors were gathered from a man between 18 and 35 years old in good health. Some clones in this sample may be carry-over from other donors' samples. Both conserved end residues are part of each CDR3. The order of the fields is V gene, D gene, J gene, CDR3 DNA, CDR3 protein. A D gene is named only where the DNA matches it firmly.

>TRBV4-1|TRBD2|TRBJ2-1
TGCGCCAGCAGCCAAGAGGGGGCGGGAGGCTCCTACAATGAGCAGTTCTTC
CASSQEGAGGSYNEQFF
>TRBV5-1|TRBD1|TRBJ2-5
TGCGCCAGCAGCTGGGGACAGGGCAGTTGGTGGGAGACCCAGTACTTC
CASSWGQGSWWETQYF
>TRBV5-1|NA|TRBJ2-1
TGCGCCAGCAGCCCGGGACGGACACCGACTCCTAATGAGCGGCAGTTCTTC
CASSPGRTPTPNERQFF
>TRBV7-2|NA|TRBJ2-3
TGTGCCAGCAGCGATGCCACAGATACGCAGTATTTT
CASSDATDTQYF
>TRBV5-1|NA|TRBJ2-6
TGCGCCAGCAGCTTGGGGGGACTGAGAGCCAACGTCCTGACTTTC
CASSLGGLRANVLTF
>TRBV25-1|NA|TRBJ1-2
TGTGCCAGCAGTGAATTTTTGGCTCGAGGCTACACCTTC
CASSEFLARGYTF
>TRBV4-1|NA|TRBJ2-5
TGCGCCAGCAGCCAAGGGGTAGCGGACCAAGAGACCCAGTACTTC
CASSQGVADQETQYF
>TRBV11-2|NA|TRBJ1-4
TGTGCCAGCAGCCAGACGCACAGGTGGAATGAAAAACTGTTTTTT
CASSQTHRWNEKLFF
>TRBV9|NA|TRBJ2-1
TGTGCCAGCAGCGTAGGTATCGGGAAGGGGGACAATGAGCAGTTCTTC
CASSVGIGKGDNEQFF
>TRBV6-6|TRBD1|TRBJ1-5
TGTGCCAGCAGTTACATCCAGGGGGCTAATCAGCCCCAGCATTTT
CASSYIQGANQPQHF
>TRBV19|NA|TRBJ1-4
TGTGCCAGTAGTACGGCAGGGGAGAGGAAACTGTTTTTT
CASSTAGERKLFF
>TRBV5-6|NA|TRBJ2-7
TGTGCCAGCAAAAGGGGGGGCTACGAGCAGTACTTC
CASKRGGYEQYF
>TRBV6-1|NA|TRBJ1-2
TGTGCCAGCAGTACGGGGTCACGGGGTAGATATGGCTACACCTTC
CASSTGSRGRYGYTF